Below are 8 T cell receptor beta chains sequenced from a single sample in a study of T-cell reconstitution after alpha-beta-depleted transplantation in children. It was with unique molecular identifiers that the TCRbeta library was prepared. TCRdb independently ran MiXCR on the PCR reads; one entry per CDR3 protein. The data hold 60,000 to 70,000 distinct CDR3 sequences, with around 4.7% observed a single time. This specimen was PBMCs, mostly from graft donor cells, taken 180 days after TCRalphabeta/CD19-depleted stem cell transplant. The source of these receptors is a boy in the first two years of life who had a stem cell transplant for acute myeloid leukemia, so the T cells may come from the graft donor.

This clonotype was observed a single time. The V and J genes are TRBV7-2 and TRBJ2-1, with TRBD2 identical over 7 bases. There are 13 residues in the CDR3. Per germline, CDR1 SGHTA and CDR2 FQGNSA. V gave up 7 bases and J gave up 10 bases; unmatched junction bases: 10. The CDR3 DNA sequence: TGTGCCAGCACCCGTCGCGGGGGAGGAGAGCAGTTCTTC. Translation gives CASTRRGGGEQFF.

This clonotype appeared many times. The DNA of the CDR3 is TGCGCCAGCAGCTTGCAGGGGTCGTACAATGAGCAGTTCTTC. Its translation: CASSLQGSYNEQFF. The rearrangement uses TRBV5-1 and TRBJ2-1; D is possibly TRBD1 (6 bases). There are 14 residues in the CDR3. CDR1 and CDR2 from the germline V gene are SGHRS and YFSETQ. Trimming stripped 1 base from V and 4 bases from J, with 9 bases between. Complete variable domain (other parts from reference TRBV5-1 and TRBJ2-1): KAGVTQTPRYLIKTRGQQVTLSCSPISGHRSVSWYQQTPGQGLQFLFEYFSETQRNKGNFPGRFSGRQFSNSRSEMNVSTLELGDSALYLCASSLQGSYNEQFFGPGTRLTVL.

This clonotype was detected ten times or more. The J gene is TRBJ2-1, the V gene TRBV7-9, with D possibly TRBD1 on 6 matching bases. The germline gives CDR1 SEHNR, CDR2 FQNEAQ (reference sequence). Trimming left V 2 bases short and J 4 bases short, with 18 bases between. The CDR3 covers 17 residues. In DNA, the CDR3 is TGTGCCAGCAGCTTATCCCCACTCCGGGACATTTACAATGAGCAGTTCTTC. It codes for CASSLSPLRDIYNEQFF.

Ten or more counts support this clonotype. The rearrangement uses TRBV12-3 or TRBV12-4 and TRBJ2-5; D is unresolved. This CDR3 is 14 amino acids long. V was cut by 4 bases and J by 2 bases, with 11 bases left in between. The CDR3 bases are TGTGCCAGCAGTTACCTTTGGGCTCAAGAGACCCAGTACTTC. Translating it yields CASSYLWAQETQYF.

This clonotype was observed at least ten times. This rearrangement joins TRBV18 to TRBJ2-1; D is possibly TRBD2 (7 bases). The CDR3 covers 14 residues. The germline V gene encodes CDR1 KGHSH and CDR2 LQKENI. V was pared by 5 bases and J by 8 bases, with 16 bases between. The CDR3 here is CASSSWGGRYEQFF. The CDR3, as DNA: TGTGCCAGCTCATCTTGGGGGGGCCGGTATGAGCAGTTCTTC.

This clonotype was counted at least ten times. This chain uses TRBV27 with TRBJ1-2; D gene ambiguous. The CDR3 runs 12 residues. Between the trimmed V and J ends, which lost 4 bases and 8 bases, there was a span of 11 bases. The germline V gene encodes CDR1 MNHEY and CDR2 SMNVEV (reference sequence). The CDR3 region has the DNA TGTGCCAGCAGTTCATGGGGTAGCGGCTACACCTTC. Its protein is CASSSWGSGYTF.

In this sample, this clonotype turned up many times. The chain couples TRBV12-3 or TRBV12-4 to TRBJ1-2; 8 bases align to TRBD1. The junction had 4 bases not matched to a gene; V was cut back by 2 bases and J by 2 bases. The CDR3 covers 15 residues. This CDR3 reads CASSLRQGPNYGYTF. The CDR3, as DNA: TGTGCCAGCAGTTTAAGACAGGGGCCCAACTATGGCTACACCTTC.

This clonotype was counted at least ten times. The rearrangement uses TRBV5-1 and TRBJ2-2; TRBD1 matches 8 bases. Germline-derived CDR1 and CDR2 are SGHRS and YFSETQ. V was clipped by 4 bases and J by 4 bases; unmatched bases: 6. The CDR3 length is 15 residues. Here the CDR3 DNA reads TGCGCCAGCAGCGCAGGGGGCCAAGGCACCGGGGAGCTGTTTTTT. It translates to CASSAGGQGTGELFF.